This T cell receptor beta chain comes out of a study of T cell responses to AZD1222 COVID-19 vaccine. In germline, CDR1 is SNHLY, CDR2 FYNNEI. V gave up 8 bases and J gave up 1 base; unmatched junction bases: 1. The CDR3 is made up of 14 amino acids. The protocol was immunoSEQ multiplex PCR, while the TCRdb copy is restricted to in-frame clones and leaves out a portion. This sample has 170,000 or so clones; 90% occur once, and the top ten carry approximately 1.6%. Specimen: peripheral blood, collected on day 0 of AZD1222 vaccination. The rearrangement uses TRBV2 and TRBJ2-2; 10 bases are shared with TRBD2. The source of this sequence is an adult in good health. CDR3 nucleotide sequence: TGTGCCAGCCGACTAGCGGGGAACACCGGGGAGCTGTTTTTT. Residues: CASRLAGNTGELFF. Full variable domain (outside the CDR3, taken from reference TRBV2 and TRBJ2-2): EPEVTQTPSHQVTQMGQEVILRCVPISNHLYFYWYRQILGQKVEFLVSFYNNEISEKSEIFDDQFSVERPDGSNFTLKIRSTKLEDSAMYFCASRLAGNTGELFFGEGSRLTVL.